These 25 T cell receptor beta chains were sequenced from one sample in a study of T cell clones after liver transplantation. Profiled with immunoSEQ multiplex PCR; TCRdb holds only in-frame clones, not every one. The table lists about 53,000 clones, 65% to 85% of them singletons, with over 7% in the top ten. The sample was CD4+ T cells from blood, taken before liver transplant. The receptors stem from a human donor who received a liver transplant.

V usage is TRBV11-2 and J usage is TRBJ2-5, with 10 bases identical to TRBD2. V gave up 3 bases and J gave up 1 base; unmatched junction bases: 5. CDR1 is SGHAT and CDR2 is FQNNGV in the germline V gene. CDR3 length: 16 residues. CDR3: CASSLASGSPQETQYF. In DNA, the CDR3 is TGTGCCAGCAGCTTGGCTAGCGGGAGCCCCCAAGAGACCCAGTACTTC.

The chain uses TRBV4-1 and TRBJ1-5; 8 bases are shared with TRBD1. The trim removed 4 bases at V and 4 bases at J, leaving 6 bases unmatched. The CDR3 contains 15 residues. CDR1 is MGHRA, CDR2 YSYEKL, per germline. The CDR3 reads CASSPGRQGNQPQHF. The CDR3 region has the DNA TGCGCCAGCAGCCCGGGGCGACAGGGGAATCAGCCCCAGCATTTT.

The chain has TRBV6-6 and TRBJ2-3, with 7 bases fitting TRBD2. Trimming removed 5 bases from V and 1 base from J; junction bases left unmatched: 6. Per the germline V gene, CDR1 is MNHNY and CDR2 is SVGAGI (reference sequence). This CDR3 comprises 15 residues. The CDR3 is CASSHTTSGTDTQYF. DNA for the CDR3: TGTGCCAGCAGTCACACTACTAGCGGCACAGATACGCAGTATTTT.

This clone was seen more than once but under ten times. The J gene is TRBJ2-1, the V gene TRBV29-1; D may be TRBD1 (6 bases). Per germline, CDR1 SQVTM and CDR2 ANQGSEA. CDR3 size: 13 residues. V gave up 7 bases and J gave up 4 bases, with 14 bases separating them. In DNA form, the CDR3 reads TGCAGCGCGGCTGCGGACAGATACAATGAGCAGTTCTTC. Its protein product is CSAAADRYNEQFF.

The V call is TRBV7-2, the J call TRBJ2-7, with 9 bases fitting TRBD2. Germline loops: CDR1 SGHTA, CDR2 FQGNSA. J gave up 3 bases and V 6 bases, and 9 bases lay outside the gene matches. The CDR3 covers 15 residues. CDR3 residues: CASSQDSGSVYEQYF. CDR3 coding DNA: TGTGCCAGCAGTCAAGATAGCGGGAGTGTCTACGAGCAGTACTTC.

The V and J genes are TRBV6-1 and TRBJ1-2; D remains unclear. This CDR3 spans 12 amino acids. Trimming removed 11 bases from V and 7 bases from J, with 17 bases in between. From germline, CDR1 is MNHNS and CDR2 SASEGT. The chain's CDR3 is CAGRLAGSGYTF. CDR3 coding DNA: TGTGCCGGGAGATTGGCCGGGTCTGGCTACACCTTC.

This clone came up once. In DNA form, the CDR3 reads TGTGCCAGCAGCGCCGACAGGGGGCATTATGGCTACACCTTC. This translates into CASSADRGHYGYTF. The chain is built from TRBV7-2 and TRBJ1-2, with 10 positions matching TRBD1. CDR1 and CDR2 (germline): SGHTA, FQGNSA. V lost 5 bases to trimming and J lost 5 bases; unmatched junction nucleotides: 5. This CDR3 is 14 amino acids long. The full variable domain, its missing parts supplied by reference TRBV7-2 and TRBJ1-2, is GAGVSQSPSNKVTEKGKDVELRCDPISGHTALYWYRQSLGQGLEFLIYFQGNSAPDKSGLPSDRFSAERTGGSVSTLTIQRTQQEDSAVYLCASSADRGHYGYTFGSGTRLTVV.

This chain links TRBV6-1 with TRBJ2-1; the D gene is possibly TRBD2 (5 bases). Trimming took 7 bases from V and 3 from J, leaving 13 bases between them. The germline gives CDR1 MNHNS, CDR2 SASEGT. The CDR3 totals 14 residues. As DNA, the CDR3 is TGTGCCAGCACGCCGGACTCGATCTACAATGAGCAGTTCTTC. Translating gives CASTPDSIYNEQFF.

The CDR3 loop reads CASSALNTGGKSGANVLTF. The CDR3 DNA is TGTGCCAGCAGTGCGTTAAATACAGGGGGAAAGTCTGGGGCCAACGTCCTGACTTTC. The gene calls are TRBV2 and TRBJ2-6; 8 nucleotides line up with TRBD1. V trimming: 4 bases; J trimming: 1 base; junction bases outside the gene matches: 12. The CDR3 consists of 19 residues. Per germline, CDR1 SNHLY and CDR2 FYNNEI.

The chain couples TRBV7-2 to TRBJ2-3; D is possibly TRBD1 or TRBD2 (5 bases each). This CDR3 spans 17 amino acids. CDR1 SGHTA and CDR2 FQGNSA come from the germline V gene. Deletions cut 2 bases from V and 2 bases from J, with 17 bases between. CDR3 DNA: TGTGCCAGCAGCTTACTTAAGTCCCGGGACGCCACAGATACGCAGTATTTT. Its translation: CASSLLKSRDATDTQYF.

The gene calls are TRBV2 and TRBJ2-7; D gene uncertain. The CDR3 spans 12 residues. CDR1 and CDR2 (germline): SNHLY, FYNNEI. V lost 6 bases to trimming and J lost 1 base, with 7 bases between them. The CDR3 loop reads CASSLSSYEQYF. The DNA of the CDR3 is TGTGCCAGCAGCCTATCTTCCTACGAGCAGTACTTC. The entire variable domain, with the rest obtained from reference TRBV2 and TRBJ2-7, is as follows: EPEVTQTPSHQVTQMGQEVILRCVPISNHLYFYWYRQILGQKVEFLVSFYNNEISEKSEIFDDQFSVERPDGSNFTLKIRSTKLEDSAMYFCASSLSSYEQYFGPGTRLTVT.

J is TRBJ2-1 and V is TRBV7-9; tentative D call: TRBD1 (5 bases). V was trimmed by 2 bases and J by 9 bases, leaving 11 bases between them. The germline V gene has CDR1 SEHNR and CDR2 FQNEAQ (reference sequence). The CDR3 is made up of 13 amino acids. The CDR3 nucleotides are TGTGCCAGCAGCTTAATTCAAGGGGCTGAGCAGTTCTTC. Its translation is CASSLIQGAEQFF.

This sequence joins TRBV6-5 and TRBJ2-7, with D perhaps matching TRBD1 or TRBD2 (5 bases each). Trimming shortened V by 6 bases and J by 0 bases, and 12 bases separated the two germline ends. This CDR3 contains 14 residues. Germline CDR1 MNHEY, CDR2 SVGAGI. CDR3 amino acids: CASRGDGSSYEQYF. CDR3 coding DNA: TGTGCCAGCAGGGGGGACGGAAGCTCCTACGAGCAGTACTTC.

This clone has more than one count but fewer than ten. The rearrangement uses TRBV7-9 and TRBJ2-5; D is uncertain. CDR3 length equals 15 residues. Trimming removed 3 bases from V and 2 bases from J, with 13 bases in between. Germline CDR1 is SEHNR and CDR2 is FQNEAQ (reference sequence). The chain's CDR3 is CASSFYTGEQETQYF. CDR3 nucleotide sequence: TGTGCCAGCAGCTTCTACACCGGTGAGCAAGAGACCCAGTACTTC.

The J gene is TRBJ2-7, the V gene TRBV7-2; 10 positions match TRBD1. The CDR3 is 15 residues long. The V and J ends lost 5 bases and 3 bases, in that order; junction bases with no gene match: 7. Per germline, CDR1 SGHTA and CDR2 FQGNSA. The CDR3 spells CASSPGQGLVYEQYF. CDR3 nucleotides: TGTGCCAGCAGCCCGGGACAGGGGCTAGTCTACGAGCAGTACTTC.

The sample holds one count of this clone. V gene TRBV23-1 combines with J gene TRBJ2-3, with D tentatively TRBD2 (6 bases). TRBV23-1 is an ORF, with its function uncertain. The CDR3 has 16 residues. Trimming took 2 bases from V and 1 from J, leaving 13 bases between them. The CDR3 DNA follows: TGCGCCAGCAGTCAACCGGGGGTGGAGTGCACAGATACGCAGTATTTT. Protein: CASSQPGVECTDTQYF.

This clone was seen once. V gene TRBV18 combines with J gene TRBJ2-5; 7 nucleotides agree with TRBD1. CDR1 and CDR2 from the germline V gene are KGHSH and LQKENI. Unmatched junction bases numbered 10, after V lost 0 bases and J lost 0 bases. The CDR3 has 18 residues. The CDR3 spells CASSPPSKGAAYQETQYF. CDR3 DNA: TGTGCCAGCTCACCACCGTCGAAGGGGGCAGCCTACCAAGAGACCCAGTACTTC.

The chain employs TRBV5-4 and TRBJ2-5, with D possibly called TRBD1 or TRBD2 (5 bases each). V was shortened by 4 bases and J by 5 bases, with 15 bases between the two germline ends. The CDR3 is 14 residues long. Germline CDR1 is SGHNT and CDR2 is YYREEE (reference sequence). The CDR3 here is CASSPTVWGETQYF. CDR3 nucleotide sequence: TGTGCCAGCAGCCCCACTGTATGGGGGGAGACCCAGTACTTC. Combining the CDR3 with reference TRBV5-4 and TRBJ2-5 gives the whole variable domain ETGVTQSPTHLIKTRGQQVTLRCSSQSGHNTVSWYQQALGQGPQFIFQYYREEENGRGNFPPRFSGLQFPNYSSELNVNALELDDSALYLCASSPTVWGETQYFGPGTRLLVL.

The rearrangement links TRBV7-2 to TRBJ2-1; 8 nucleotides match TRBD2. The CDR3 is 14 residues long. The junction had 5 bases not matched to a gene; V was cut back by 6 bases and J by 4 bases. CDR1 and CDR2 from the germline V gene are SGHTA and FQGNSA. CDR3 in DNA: TGTGCCAGCAGTTCACTAGCGGATTACAATGAGCAGTTCTTC. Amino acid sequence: CASSSLADYNEQFF. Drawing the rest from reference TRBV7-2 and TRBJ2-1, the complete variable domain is GAGVSQSPSNKVTEKGKDVELRCDPISGHTALYWYRQSLGQGLEFLIYFQGNSAPDKSGLPSDRFSAERTGGSVSTLTIQRTQQEDSAVYLCASSSLADYNEQFFGPGTRLTVL.

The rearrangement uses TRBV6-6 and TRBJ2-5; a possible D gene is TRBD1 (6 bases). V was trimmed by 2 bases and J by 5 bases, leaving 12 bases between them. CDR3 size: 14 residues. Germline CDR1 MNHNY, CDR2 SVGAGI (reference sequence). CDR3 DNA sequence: TGTGCCAGCAGTTACCAGGGGCAAATGGAGACCCAGTACTTC. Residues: CASSYQGQMETQYF.

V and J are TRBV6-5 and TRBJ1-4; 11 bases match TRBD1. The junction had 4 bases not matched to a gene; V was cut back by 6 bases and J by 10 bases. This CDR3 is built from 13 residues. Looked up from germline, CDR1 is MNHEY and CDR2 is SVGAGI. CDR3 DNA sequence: TGTGCCAGCAGGCGGACAGGGGGCGGAAAACTGTTTTTT. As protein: CASRRTGGGKLFF.

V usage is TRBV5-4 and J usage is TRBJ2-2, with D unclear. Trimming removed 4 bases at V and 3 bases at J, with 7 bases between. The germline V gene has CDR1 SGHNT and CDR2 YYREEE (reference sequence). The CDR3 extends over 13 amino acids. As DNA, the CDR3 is TGTGCCAGCAGCCCAGAAGACACCGGGGAGCTGTTTTTT. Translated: CASSPEDTGELFF.

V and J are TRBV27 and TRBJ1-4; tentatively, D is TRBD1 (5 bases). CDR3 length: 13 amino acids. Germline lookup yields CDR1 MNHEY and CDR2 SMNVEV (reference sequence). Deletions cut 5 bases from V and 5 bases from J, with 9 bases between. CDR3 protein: CASSGGGNEKLFF. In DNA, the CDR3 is TGTGCCAGCAGTGGGGGAGGAAATGAAAAACTGTTTTTT. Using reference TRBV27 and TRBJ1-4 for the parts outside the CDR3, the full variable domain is EAQVTQNPRYLITVTGKKLTVTCSQNMNHEYMSWYRQDPGLGLRQIYYSMNVEVTDKGDVPEGYKVSRKEKRNFPLILESPSPNQTSLYFCASSGGGNEKLFFGSGTQLSVL.

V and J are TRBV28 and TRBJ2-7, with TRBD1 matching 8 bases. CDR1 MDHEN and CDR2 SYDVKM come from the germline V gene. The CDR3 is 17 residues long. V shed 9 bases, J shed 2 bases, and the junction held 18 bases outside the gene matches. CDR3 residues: CARGGTWDRTTTYEQYF. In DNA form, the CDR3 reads TGTGCCAGGGGGGGAACATGGGACAGGACTACCACCTACGAGCAGTACTTC. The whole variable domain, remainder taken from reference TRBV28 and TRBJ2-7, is DVKVTQSSRYLVKRTGEKVFLECVQDMDHENMFWYRQDPGLGLRLIYFSYDVKMKEKGDIPEGYSVSREKKERFSLILESASTNQTSMYLCARGGTWDRTTTYEQYFGPGTRLTVT.

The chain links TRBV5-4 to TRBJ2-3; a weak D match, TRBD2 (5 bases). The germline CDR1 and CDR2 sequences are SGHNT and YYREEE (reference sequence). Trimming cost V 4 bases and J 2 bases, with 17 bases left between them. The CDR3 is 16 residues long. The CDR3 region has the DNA TGTGCCAGCAGCCGCAAGGAGGAGGCGTTCACAGATACGCAGTATTTT. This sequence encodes CASSRKEEAFTDTQYF.